This TCR beta chain was identified in a study of radiation and T cells in renal cell carcinoma. Time point of the sample: blood 4 weeks post-SBRT, at nephrectomy. Specified treatment: 15 Gy SBRT to primary tumor, nephrectomy 4 weeks later. Nephrectomy followed 15 Gy stereotactic body radiation by 4 weeks. Serial blood draws occurred at baseline and 2 and 4 weeks post-SBRT. Produced via immunoSEQ multiplex PCR; TCRdb's table is partial and in-frame only. The table shows around 99,000 clones, with around 84% occurring only once. The input for sequencing was blood, taken from a patient whose treatment included radiotherapy and nephrectomy. The clonotype was recovered from a man aged 60-69 years with renal cell carcinoma.

The CDR3 nucleotides are TGCGCCAGCAGCCAAGATGCGGGGCAGGGGGCCTTGTCCCAGCATTTT. This gives the protein CASSQDAGQGALSQHF. The chain combines TRBV4-1 with TRBJ1-5; 8 nucleotides line up with TRBD1. V shed 0 bases, J shed 11 bases, and the junction held 12 bases outside the gene matches. The germline V gene encodes CDR1 MGHRA and CDR2 YSYEKL. The CDR3 totals 16 residues.